What follows are 8 T cell receptor beta chains derived from one specimen sequenced in a study of T cell responses to AZD1222 COVID-19 vaccine. Using immunoSEQ multiplex PCR, the repertoire was profiled, and TCRdb retains in-frame clones only, with some absent. The sample records approximately 200,000 clones, almost 95% being singletons. This specimen was peripheral blood, taken on day 0 of AZD1222 vaccination. The origin of the receptors is an adult in good health.

The V call is TRBV11-2, the J call TRBJ1-3; D ambiguous. Germline V CDR1 and CDR2: SGHAT, FQNNGV. V dropped 5 bases and J dropped 2 bases, with 10 bases sitting between them. The CDR3 has 14 amino acids. The CDR3 spells CASSIRPPGNTIYF. CDR3 in DNA: TGTGCCAGCAGCATCCGCCCCCCTGGAAACACCATATATTTT.

The gene calls are TRBV9 and TRBJ2-3, with D perhaps TRBD1 (6 bases). This CDR3 contains 14 residues. Deletions cut 4 bases from V and 0 bases from J, with 9 bases between. Per germline, CDR1 SGDLS and CDR2 YYNGEE. The CDR3 region has the DNA TGTGCCAGCAGCACAACAGGGAGCACAGATACGCAGTATTTT. Protein: CASSTTGSTDTQYF. Combining the CDR3 with reference TRBV9 and TRBJ2-3 gives the whole variable domain DSGVTQTPKHLITATGQRVTLRCSPRSGDLSVYWYQQSLDQGLQFLIQYYNGEERAKGNILERFSAQQFPDLHSELNLSSLELGDSALYFCASSTTGSTDTQYFGPGTRLTVL.

This clone has only a few counts. J is TRBJ2-2 and V is TRBV5-1, with unresolved D. The germline V and J ends were trimmed by 0 bases and 2 bases, with 11 bases remaining between them. This CDR3 region has 16 residues. Germline values: CDR1 SGHRS, CDR2 YFSETQ. In DNA, the CDR3 is TGCGCCAGCAGCTTGGCCACTGTGGGAAACACCGGGGAGCTGTTTTTT. Protein sequence: CASSLATVGNTGELFF.

This chain links TRBV6-1 with TRBJ2-7, with D possibly matching TRBD2 (5 bases). This CDR3 comprises 15 residues. V shed 0 bases and J shed 0 bases, with 9 bases lying between them. Germline-derived CDR1 and CDR2 are MNHNS and SASEGT. The CDR3 sequence is CASSEAGSGSYEQYF. The CDR3 region has the DNA TGTGCCAGCAGTGAAGCAGGGAGCGGCTCCTACGAGCAGTACTTC.

The chain couples TRBV6-5 to TRBJ2-3; D is perhaps TRBD1 (5 bases). V was pared by 7 bases and J by 1 base, with 9 bases between. CDR3 length: 13 amino acids. Germline-derived CDR1 and CDR2 are MNHEY and SVGAGI. The CDR3 DNA reads TGTGCCAGCACTAAGACAGGCACAGATACGCAGTATTTT. Residues: CASTKTGTDTQYF.

The chain employs TRBV5-1 and TRBJ1-1, with D perhaps TRBD1 (6 bases). This CDR3 region has 17 residues. The ends were cut back, 4 bases at V and 1 base at J, with 20 bases in the middle. The V gene's germline CDR1 is SGHRS and CDR2 YFSETQ. CDR3 loop: CASSPGAGGGQNTEAFF. In nucleotides, the CDR3 is TGCGCCAGCAGCCCCGGGGCGGGTGGGGGACAGAACACTGAAGCTTTCTTT.

A remark on this clone: One end of the junction is discordant with germline, which a read error may explain. The J gene is TRBJ2-1, the V gene TRBV27; the D is unclear. CDR1 is MNHEY and CDR2 is SMNVEV in the germline V gene (reference sequence). CDR3 length equals 11 residues. CDR3 sequence reads: CAGSLDHEQFF. DNA of the CDR3: TGTGCCGGCAGTCTCGATCATGAGCAGTTCTTC.

The chain combines TRBV6-5 with TRBJ2-1; tentatively, D is TRBD1 (5 bases). Trimming removed 6 bases from V and 3 bases from J, with 9 bases in between. This CDR3 region has 13 residues. The germline CDR1 and CDR2 sequences are MNHEY and SVGAGI. In DNA form, the CDR3 reads TGTGCCAGCAGGCACAGGCGCTACAATGAGCAGTTCTTC. Protein product: CASRHRRYNEQFF.